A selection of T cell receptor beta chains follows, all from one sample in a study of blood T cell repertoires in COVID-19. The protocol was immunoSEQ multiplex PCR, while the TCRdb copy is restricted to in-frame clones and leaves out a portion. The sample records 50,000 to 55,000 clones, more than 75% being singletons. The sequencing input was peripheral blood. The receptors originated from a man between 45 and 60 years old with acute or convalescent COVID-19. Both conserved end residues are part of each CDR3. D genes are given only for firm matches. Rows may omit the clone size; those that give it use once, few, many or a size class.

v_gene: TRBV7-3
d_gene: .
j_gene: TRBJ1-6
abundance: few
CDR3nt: TGTGCCAGCAGCTTAACAGGGGGAGGGTCACCCCTCCACTTT
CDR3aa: CASSLTGGGSPLHF

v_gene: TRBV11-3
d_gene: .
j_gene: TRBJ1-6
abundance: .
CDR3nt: TGTGCCAGCAGCTTAGAGGAGGGCTCCTATAATTCACCCCTCCACTTT
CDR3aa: CASSLEEGSYNSPLHF

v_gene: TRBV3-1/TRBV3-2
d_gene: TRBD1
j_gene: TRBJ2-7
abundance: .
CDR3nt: TGTGCCAGCAGCCATACGTACAGGGGGAGAGATTACGAGCAGTACTTC
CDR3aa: CASSHTYRGRDYEQYF

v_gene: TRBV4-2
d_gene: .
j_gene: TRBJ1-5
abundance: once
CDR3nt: TGTGCCAGCAGCCAAGGAGCAGGGTCGGCCAATCAGCCCCAGCATTTT
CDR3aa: CASSQGAGSANQPQHF

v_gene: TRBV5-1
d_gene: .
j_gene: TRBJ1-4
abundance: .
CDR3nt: TGCGCCAGCAGCTTGGGTTCAGGGAAGGCGAATGAAAAACTGTTTTTT
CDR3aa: CASSLGSGKANEKLFF

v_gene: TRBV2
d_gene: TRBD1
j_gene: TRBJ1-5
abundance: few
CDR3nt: TGTGCCAGCTCTGAGGACAGGGATTATCAGCCCCAGCATTTT
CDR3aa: CASSEDRDYQPQHF

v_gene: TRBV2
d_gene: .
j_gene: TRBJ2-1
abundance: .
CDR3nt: TGTGCCAGCGTGTTAGCGACCTCCTACAATGAGCAGTTCTTC
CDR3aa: CASVLATSYNEQFF

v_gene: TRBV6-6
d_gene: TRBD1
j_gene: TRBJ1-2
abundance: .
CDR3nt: TGTGCCAGCAGCCCACAGGGGCGCTATGGCTACACCTTC
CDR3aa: CASSPQGRYGYTF

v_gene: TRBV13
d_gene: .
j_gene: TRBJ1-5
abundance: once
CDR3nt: TGTGCCAGCAGCTTAAGCGGGGGCAATCAGCCCCAGCATTTT
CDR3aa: CASSLSGGNQPQHF

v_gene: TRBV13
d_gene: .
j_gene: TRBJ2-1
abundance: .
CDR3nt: TGTGCCAGCAGCGACAGAGAGTTAGTAGCGGTCTACAATGAGCAGTTCTTC
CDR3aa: CASSDRELVAVYNEQFF

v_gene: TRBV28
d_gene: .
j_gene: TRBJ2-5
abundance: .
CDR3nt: TGTGCCAGCAGTTCGTACACGGGAAGGATTTCAGAGACCCAGTACTTC
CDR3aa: CASSSYTGRISETQYF

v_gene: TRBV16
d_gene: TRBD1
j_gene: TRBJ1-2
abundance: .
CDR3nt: TGTGCCAGCAGCCAAAGGGACAGGGCGTTTTACGGCTACACCTTC
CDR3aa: CASSQRDRAFYGYTF

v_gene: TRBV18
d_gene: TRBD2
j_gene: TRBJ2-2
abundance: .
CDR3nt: TGTGCCAGCTCACCTACATCTAGCGGCCCCGGGGAGCTGTTTTTT
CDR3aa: CASSPTSSGPGELFF

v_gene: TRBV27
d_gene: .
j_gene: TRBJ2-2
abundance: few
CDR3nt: TGTGCCAGCACGGGCACAGGGATGGGGTTAATTGGGGAGCTGTTTTTT
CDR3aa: CASTGTGMGLIGELFF

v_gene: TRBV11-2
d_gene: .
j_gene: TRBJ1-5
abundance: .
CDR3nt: TGTGCCAGCAGCCCTTCGACAGGCTACAATCAGCCCCAGCATTTT
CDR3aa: CASSPSTGYNQPQHF

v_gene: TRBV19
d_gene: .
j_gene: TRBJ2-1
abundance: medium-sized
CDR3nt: TGTGCCAGTAGTATAGGGTGGGCTAGCGATATTCATGAGCAGTTCTTC
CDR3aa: CASSIGWASDIHEQFF

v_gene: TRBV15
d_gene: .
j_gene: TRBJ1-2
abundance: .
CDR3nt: TGTGCCACCAGCAGAGATGGGCCCCTCTATGGCTACACCTTC
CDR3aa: CATSRDGPLYGYTF

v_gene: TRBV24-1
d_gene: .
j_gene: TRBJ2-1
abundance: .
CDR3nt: TGTGCCACCAGTGATTCGGGACTCCTCATATCCCACAATGAGCAGTTCTTC
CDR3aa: CATSDSGLLISHNEQFF

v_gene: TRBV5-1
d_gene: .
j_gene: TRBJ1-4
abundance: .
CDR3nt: TGCGCCAGCAGCCAAGGGGTTTCTGAAAAACTGTTTTTT
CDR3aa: CASSQGVSEKLFF

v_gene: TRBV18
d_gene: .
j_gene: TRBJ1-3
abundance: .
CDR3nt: TGTGCCAGCTCACCTCGGCAGGGCTCTGGAAACACCATATATTTT
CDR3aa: CASSPRQGSGNTIYF

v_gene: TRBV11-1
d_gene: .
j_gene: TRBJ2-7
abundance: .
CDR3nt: TGTGCCAGCAGCGCCAGGGCCTACGAGCAGTACTTC
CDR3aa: CASSARAYEQYF

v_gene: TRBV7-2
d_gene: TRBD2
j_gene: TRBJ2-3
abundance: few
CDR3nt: TGTGCCAGCAGCTTGGGACTAGCGGGGGGAATAGATACGCAGTATTTT
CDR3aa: CASSLGLAGGIDTQYF

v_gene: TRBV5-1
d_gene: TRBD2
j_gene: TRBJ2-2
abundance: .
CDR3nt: TGCGCCAGCAGCTTGGCCGCACTAGCGGGGGCCGGGGAGCTGTTTTTT
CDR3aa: CASSLAALAGAGELFF

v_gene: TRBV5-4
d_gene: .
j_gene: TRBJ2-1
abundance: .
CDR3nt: TGTGCCAGCAGCTTGGCATTAGAGGGTGAGCAGTTCTTC
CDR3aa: CASSLALEGEQFF

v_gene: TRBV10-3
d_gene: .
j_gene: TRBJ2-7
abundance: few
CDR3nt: TGTGCCATCAGTCCCGGACAGCCCAATCCCTACGAGCAGTACTTC
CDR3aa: CAISPGQPNPYEQYF

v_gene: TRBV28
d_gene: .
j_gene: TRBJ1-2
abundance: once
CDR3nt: TGTGCCAGCAGTCTTCCGAGCGGCTACACCTTC
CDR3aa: CASSLPSGYTF

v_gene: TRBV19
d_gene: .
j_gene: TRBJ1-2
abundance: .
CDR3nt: TGTGCCAGTAGCCCACCAGGGCATGGCTACACCTTC
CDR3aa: CASSPPGHGYTF

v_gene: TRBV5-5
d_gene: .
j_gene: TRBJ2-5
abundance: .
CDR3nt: TGTGCCAGCAGCTTGTCCAGCCAAGAGACCCAGTACTTC
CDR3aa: CASSLSSQETQYF

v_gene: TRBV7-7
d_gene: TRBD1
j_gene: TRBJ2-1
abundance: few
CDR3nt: TGTGCTAGCAGCCCGGACAGGGGATACGAGCAGTTCTTC
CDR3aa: CASSPDRGYEQFF

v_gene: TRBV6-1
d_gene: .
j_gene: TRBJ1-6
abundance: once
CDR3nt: TGTGCCAGCGGTACAGGTTCACATAATTCACCCCTCCACTTT
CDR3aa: CASGTGSHNSPLHF

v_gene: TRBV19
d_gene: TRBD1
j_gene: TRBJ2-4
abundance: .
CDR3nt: TGTGCCACCCCGTGGGACAGGGTTGCCAAAACCATTCAGTACTTC
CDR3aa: CATPWDRVAKTIQYF

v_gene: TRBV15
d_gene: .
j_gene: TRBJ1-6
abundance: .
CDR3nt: TGTGCCACCAGCAAGGGACAAGGTGAATCACCCCTCCACTTT
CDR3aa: CATSKGQGESPLHF